Following are 8 T cell receptor beta chains from one sample sequenced in a study of response to subunit inactivated influenza vaccine. TCRdb ran MiXCR on the RT-PCR reads and lists one entry per CDR3 protein. The sample carries fewer than 650,000 distinct CDR3 sequences, 13% recorded once. This specimen was PBMCs from blood, taken roughly 46 days after vaccination. These receptors all come from a man aged 45-65 years who received an inactivated influenza vaccine.

This clonotype was seen a handful of times. The chain joins TRBV6-2 or TRBV6-3 to TRBJ1-5; TRBD1 matches 7 bases. This CDR3 region has 17 residues. Germline V gene lookup returns CDR1 MNHEY and CDR2 SVGEGT. J gave up 5 bases and V 1 base, and 11 bases lay outside the gene matches. DNA for the CDR3: TGTGCCAGCAGTTACTACCGCCACAGGGGACACGATCAGCCCCAGCATTTT. Translating gives CASSYYRHRGHDQPQHF.

This clonotype was counted many times. The chain employs TRBV6-1 and TRBJ2-1, with D possibly TRBD1 on 6 matching bases. The V gene's germline CDR1 is MNHNS and CDR2 SASEGT. V lost 7 bases and J 3 bases, leaving 13 bases between the germline ends. This CDR3 contains 14 residues. The CDR3 loop reads CASTRDTLYNEQFF. CDR3 nucleotides: TGTGCCAGCACTCGGGACACTCTCTACAATGAGCAGTTCTTC.

Ten or more counts support this clonotype. This chain connects TRBV20-1 to TRBJ2-1, with D possibly matching TRBD2 (6 bases). Trimming stripped 4 bases from V and 4 bases from J, with 20 bases between. This CDR3 has 16 amino acids. Germline V gene lookup returns CDR1 DFQATT and CDR2 SNEGSKA (reference sequence). Here the CDR3 DNA reads TGCAGTGCTAACTCCGCGGGGCCAGAGACGTACAATGAGCAGTTCTTC. Amino acid sequence: CSANSAGPETYNEQFF.

This clonotype was picked up a small number of times. The chain recombines TRBV29-1 with TRBJ2-3; tentative D call: TRBD1 (5 bases). The CDR3 extends over 15 amino acids. Germline V gene lookup returns CDR1 SQVTM and CDR2 ANQGSEA. Deletions cut 4 bases from V and 0 bases from J, with 14 bases between. The CDR3 DNA reads as TGCAGCGTTGTCGACAGAAAACTTAGCACAGATACGCAGTATTTT. Amino acid sequence: CSVVDRKLSTDTQYF.

The table lists this clonotype with a few counts. The chain combines TRBV5-1 with TRBJ2-3; D may be TRBD1 or TRBD2 (5 bases each). V lost 4 bases to trimming and J lost 2 bases, with 14 bases between them. The germline CDR1 and CDR2 sequences are SGHRS and YFSETQ. The CDR3 consists of 15 residues. The CDR3 DNA reads TGCGCCAGCAGCGTCGCAGGGAGTCACACAGATACGCAGTATTTT. Protein sequence: CASSVAGSHTDTQYF.

This clonotype showed up just a few times. This chain joins TRBV5-1 and TRBJ1-2, with 7 positions matching TRBD1. Losses at the gene ends were 5 bases for V and 6 bases for J; bases not matched to a gene: 10. Germline CDR1 and CDR2: SGHRS and YFSETQ. This CDR3 contains 14 residues. The CDR3 spells CASSREGASDGYTF. The CDR3 DNA sequence: TGCGCCAGCAGTCGCGAGGGGGCGTCGGATGGCTACACCTTC.

The chain carries TRBV28 and TRBJ1-4; 9 positions agree with TRBD1. The CDR3 runs 14 residues. Trimming cost V 5 bases and J 7 bases; bases outside gene matches: 5. CDR1 and CDR2 (germline): MDHEN, SYDVKM. In DNA, the CDR3 is TGTGCCAGCAGTGTTACAGGGGGCGGTGAAAAACTGTTTTTT. This codes for CASSVTGGGEKLFF. The full variable domain, its missing parts supplied by reference TRBV28 and TRBJ1-4, is DVKVTQSSRYLVKRTGEKVFLECVQDMDHENMFWYRQDPGLGLRLIYFSYDVKMKEKGDIPEGYSVSREKKERFSLILESASTNQTSMYLCASSVTGGGEKLFFGSGTQLSVL.

Only a few counts were recorded for this clonotype. The chain recombines TRBV18 with TRBJ1-5; no firm D call. The CDR3 extends over 14 amino acids. Trimming pared 2 bases from V and 1 base from J, leaving 6 bases between. Germline V gene lookup returns CDR1 KGHSH and CDR2 LQKENI. For the CDR3, the DNA is TGTGCCAGCTCACCAGATTTCAGCAATCAGCCCCAGCATTTT. It specifies CASSPDFSNQPQHF.